The 26 T cell receptor beta chains listed next were all sequenced from one sample in a study of blood T cell repertoires in COVID-19 (dated by TCRdb to about 2020). Receptor amplification or capture employed the immunoSEQ multiplex PCR assay. The clones in this table, taken by TCRdb from immuneACCESS, are in-frame only. Not every clone is retained; where verified, under half of the shortfall comes from an unresolved V gene, and the cause of the rest is unknown. This sample lists 400,000 to 500,000 clones; roughly 90% were detected once. Less than 2% of the sample is held by the ten biggest clonotypes. The sample consisted of PBMCs or T cells enriched from blood (not recorded which). Receptors originate from a woman in her forties who had recovered from COVID-19.

V and J are TRBV24-1 and TRBJ2-7; 9 bases line up with TRBD1. The germline gives CDR1 KGHDR, CDR2 SFDVKD. V shed 4 bases and J 6 bases; nucleotides not matched to a gene: 6. The CDR3 is made up of 14 amino acids. The CDR3 sequence: CATSDFGTGREQYF. The CDR3 bases are TGTGCCACCAGTGACTTCGGGACAGGGCGCGAGCAGTACTTC.

V gene TRBV20-1 combines with J gene TRBJ1-2, with 7 bases identical to TRBD1. CDR1 DFQATT and CDR2 SNEGSKA come from the germline V gene (reference sequence). This CDR3 has 11 residues. With 4 bases clipped from V and 8 bases from J, the junction kept 4 bases outside the gene matches. The CDR3 DNA sequence: TGCAGTGCTATCTGGACAGGAGGCTACACCTTC. It translates to CSAIWTGGYTF.

The rearrangement joins TRBV4-3 to TRBJ1-5; a weak D match, TRBD1 (5 bases). The CDR3 length is 15 residues. V lost 2 bases, J lost 2 bases, and 10 bases lay in between. In germline, CDR1 is LGHNA, CDR2 YSLEER. The DNA for the CDR3 is TGCGCCAGCAGCCAAACCCTAGGGGGCAATCAGCCCCAGCATTTT. This codes for CASSQTLGGNQPQHF.

V gene TRBV7-2 combines with J gene TRBJ1-2; possibly TRBD1 for D (6 bases). The CDR3 loop spans 14 amino acids. Germline loops: CDR1 SGHTA, CDR2 FQGNSA. V lost 9 bases and J lost 0, with 14 bases in between. The CDR3 bases are TGTGCCAGATCAGGGGACACTCCTAACTATGGCTACACCTTC. This gives the protein CARSGDTPNYGYTF.

The CDR3 coding sequence is TGTGCCAGCAGCCAAGGTAACAGGGGGCACGAAAAACTGTTTTTT. It encodes CASSQGNRGHEKLFF. The V call is TRBV4-2, the J call TRBJ1-4; 9 nucleotides align to TRBD1. V lost 1 base to trimming and J lost 8 bases; unmatched junction nucleotides: 5. The CDR3 runs to 15 residues. CDR1 is LGHNA, CDR2 YNFKEQ, per germline.

The V call is TRBV11-2, the J call TRBJ1-1; D is ambiguous. With 2 bases removed from V and 0 bases from J, the gap between germline ends came to 10 bases. Germline CDR1 and CDR2: SGHAT and FQNNGV. This CDR3 has 15 amino acids. The CDR3 reads CASSLQVYMNTEAFF. CDR3 DNA: TGTGCCAGCAGCTTACAGGTGTACATGAACACTGAAGCTTTCTTT. The full variable domain, completed using reference TRBV11-2 and TRBJ1-1, is EAGVAQSPRYKIIEKRQSVAFWCNPISGHATLYWYQQILGQGPKLLIQFQNNGVVDDSQLPKDRFSAERLKGVDSTLKIQPAKLEDSAVYLCASSLQVYMNTEAFFGQGTRLTVV.

With respect to this clone: The sample has other DNA sequences that encode this CDR3 too. CDR3 DNA sequence: TGTGCCAGCAGTTACTTAGCGGGAGGGCTTTACAATGAGCAGTTCTTC. Amino acids: CASSYLAGGLYNEQFF. The rearrangement uses TRBV6-2 or TRBV6-3 and TRBJ2-1, with TRBD2 identical over 11 bases. Trimming removed 1 base from V and 4 bases from J; junction bases left unmatched: 3. This CDR3 has 16 amino acids. CDR1 and CDR2 from the germline V gene are MNHEY and SVGEGT.

The genes are TRBV13 and TRBJ2-1; 14 bases agree with TRBD2. The CDR3 totals 15 residues. The V gene end was trimmed by 0 bases and the J gene end by 10 bases; junction bases not matched to a gene: 2. The germline CDR1 and CDR2 sequences are PRHDT and FYEKMQ (reference sequence). In DNA, the CDR3 is TGTGCCAGCAGCTTAGGGACTAGCGGGAGGGGAGAGCAGTTCTTC. This translates into CASSLGTSGRGEQFF.

The chain links TRBV6-1 to TRBJ2-2, with a weak D call TRBD1 (5 bases). CDR1 and CDR2 (germline): MNHNS, SASEGT. The CDR3 loop spans 15 amino acids. Trimming took 3 bases from V and 1 from J, leaving 9 bases between them. CDR3 nucleotides: TGTGCCAGCAGTGATGGGGCGGAGAACACCGGGGAGCTGTTTTTT. As protein: CASSDGAENTGELFF.

This chain uses TRBV5-1 with TRBJ2-1; TRBD2 is a possible D gene (6 bases). CDR1 SGHRS and CDR2 YFSETQ come from the germline V gene. The CDR3 spans 15 residues. V was shortened by 3 bases and J by 6 bases, with 16 bases between the two germline ends. CDR3 coding DNA: TGCGCCAGCAGCTCACCGGGACTCCCGGGCAATGAGCAGTTCTTC. This codes for CASSSPGLPGNEQFF.

V is TRBV6-4 and J is TRBJ1-5; D remains unclear. This CDR3 is 15 amino acids long. The germline V and J ends were trimmed by 6 bases and 0 bases, with 12 bases remaining between them. CDR1 is MRHNA, CDR2 SNTAGT, per germline. Here the CDR3 DNA reads TGTGCCAGCAGGTTTCTTGAGGGTAGCAATCAGCCCCAGCATTTT. It encodes CASRFLEGSNQPQHF.

The rearrangement uses TRBV11-3 and TRBJ1-1, with a possible D match to TRBD1 (6 bases). There are 15 residues in the CDR3. In germline, CDR1 is SGHNT, CDR2 YENEEA. V lost 0 bases and J lost 0, with 8 bases in between. CDR3 coding DNA: TGTGCCAGCAGCTTAGATGGACAGATGAACACTGAAGCTTTCTTT. This gives the protein CASSLDGQMNTEAFF.

The chain has TRBV21-1 and TRBJ1-6. TRBV21-1 is classified as a pseudogene. CDR3 size: 13 residues. The CDR3 sequence is CARSHSINSPLHF. The CDR3 DNA follows: TGTGCCAGATCCCACTCAATTAATTCACCCCTCCACTTT.

The chain uses TRBV19 and TRBJ2-1; TRBD2 matches 12 bases. The V gene end was trimmed by 1 base and the J gene end by 7 bases; junction bases not matched to a gene: 8. The CDR3 covers 17 residues. Germline lookup yields CDR1 LNHDA and CDR2 SQIVND (reference sequence). The CDR3 DNA reads as TGTGCCAGTAGTATAGTTCACCTAGCGGGAGGGCTTAATGAGCAGTTCTTC. Its protein product is CASSIVHLAGGLNEQFF.

This chain joins TRBV12-5 and TRBJ2-7, with D possibly being TRBD1 (6 bases). Between the trimmed V and J ends, which lost 3 bases and 4 bases, there was a span of 16 bases. CDR1 and CDR2 from the germline V gene are LGHNT and FRNRAP. The CDR3 spans 15 residues. The CDR3 is CASGFIQGPQYEQYF. As DNA, the CDR3 is TGTGCTAGTGGTTTTATACAGGGACCACAGTACGAGCAGTACTTC.

The V and J genes are TRBV3-1 (or the pseudogene TRBV3-2) and TRBJ2-7; possibly TRBD1 for D (5 bases). The germline V gene encodes CDR1 LGHDT and CDR2 YNNKEL (reference sequence). Trimming pared 4 bases from V and 5 bases from J, leaving 18 bases between. This CDR3 spans 15 amino acids. CDR3 residues: CASSPGGALTNEQYF. CDR3 DNA sequence: TGTGCCAGCAGCCCCGGTGGGGCCCTAACCAACGAGCAGTACTTC.

The chain is built from TRBV7-2 and TRBJ2-1, with 8 bases fitting TRBD2. CDR3 length: 16 residues. Per germline, CDR1 SGHTA and CDR2 FQGNSA. V lost 4 bases to trimming and J lost 7 bases; unmatched junction nucleotides: 12. CDR3 amino acids: CASSSVVTSVWNEQFF. CDR3 bases: TGTGCCAGCAGCTCCGTAGTGACTAGCGTCTGGAATGAGCAGTTCTTC.

The chain combines TRBV12-3 or TRBV12-4 with TRBJ2-7; unclear D gene. With 5 bases removed from V and 2 bases from J, the gap between germline ends came to 10 bases. The CDR3 loop spans 13 amino acids. The CDR3 DNA reads as TGTGCCAGCAGTGGGCCCAACCCCTACGAGCAGTACTTC. Translation: CASSGPNPYEQYF.

V is TRBV7-8 and J is TRBJ2-5; perhaps TRBD1 as D (5 bases). The germline V gene encodes CDR1 SGHVS and CDR2 FQNEAQ. The CDR3 totals 16 residues. V was trimmed by 3 bases and J by 1 base, leaving 15 bases between them. The CDR3 sequence: CASSFSAGLIQETQYF. Written as DNA, the CDR3 is TGTGCCAGCAGCTTTTCTGCAGGGCTAATCCAAGAGACCCAGTACTTC. Combining the CDR3 with reference TRBV7-8 and TRBJ2-5 gives the whole variable domain GAGVSQSPRYKVAKRGQDVALRCDPISGHVSLFWYQQALGQGPEFLTYFQNEAQLDKSGLPSDRFFAERPEGSVSTLKIQRTQQEDSAVYLCASSFSAGLIQETQYFGPGTRLLVL.

The chain links TRBV4-3 to TRBJ1-3; the D gene is possibly TRBD1 (5 bases). Germline V gene sequence: CDR1 LGHNA, CDR2 YSLEER. V lost 4 bases to trimming and J lost 0 bases, with 13 bases between them. The CDR3 runs 16 residues. The CDR3 bases are TGCGCCAGCAGCCTAAGTGGGGGGGTCTCTGGAAACACCATATATTTT. It specifies CASSLSGGVSGNTIYF.

This chain uses TRBV4-2 with TRBJ2-1; possible D gene TRBD2, 6 bases. The CDR3 runs to 15 residues. The germline V gene encodes CDR1 LGHNA and CDR2 YNFKEQ. Deletions cut 0 bases from V and 6 bases from J, with 12 bases between. CDR3 bases: TGTGCCAGCAGCCAAGATTCGATGCGGGGCAATGAGCAGTTCTTC. Protein sequence: CASSQDSMRGNEQFF.

The CDR3 sequence: CASRTSGSLNEQFF. DNA of the CDR3: TGTGCCAGCAGGACATCTGGATCCCTTAATGAGCAGTTCTTC. The rearrangement joins TRBV6-5 to TRBJ2-1; the D is unclear. V lost 6 bases, J lost 7 bases, and 16 bases lay in between. The length of the CDR3 is 14 residues. Looked up from germline, CDR1 is MNHEY and CDR2 is SVGAGI.

This clone was recorded a few times. In nucleotides, the CDR3 is TGTGCCAGCAGCCCCCGGGACAGTAAGGAAGCTTTCTTT. Translating gives CASSPRDSKEAFF. The chain links TRBV7-2 to TRBJ1-1; 7 bases agree with TRBD1. Germline V CDR1 and CDR2: SGHTA, FQGNSA. After removal of 5 bases from V and 8 bases from J, the junction contained 8 bases not matched to a gene. The CDR3 spans 13 residues.

J is TRBJ2-6 and V is TRBV19, with 9 bases fitting TRBD1. The V and J ends lost 7 bases and 0 bases, in that order; junction bases with no gene match: 10. CDR1 and CDR2 from the germline V gene are LNHDA and SQIVND (reference sequence). The CDR3 spans 18 residues. This CDR3 reads CASNRGGQGISGANVLTF. The CDR3 DNA is TGTGCCAGTAATAGGGGTGGACAGGGGATCTCTGGGGCCAACGTCCTGACTTTC. Using reference TRBV19 and TRBJ2-6 for the parts outside the CDR3, the full variable domain is DGGITQSPKYLFRKEGQNVTLSCEQNLNHDAMYWYRQDPGQGLRLIYYSQIVNDFQKGDIAEGYSVSREKKESFPLTVTSAQKNPTAFYLCASNRGGQGISGANVLTFGAGSRLTVL.

The table lists this clone with a count of one. The genes are TRBV19 and TRBJ1-2; tentatively, D is TRBD1 (5 bases). Germline V gene sequence: CDR1 LNHDA, CDR2 SQIVND (reference sequence). V lost 4 bases to trimming and J lost 3 bases, with 15 bases between them. The length of the CDR3 is 15 residues. The CDR3 nucleotides read TGTGCCAGTAGTAGAAGCAGGGTCAAAGACTATGGCTACACCTTC. This encodes CASSRSRVKDYGYTF.

The chain links TRBV19 to TRBJ2-7, with TRBD2 as a possible D gene (5 bases). Trimming cost V 3 bases and J 1 base, with 16 bases left between them. This CDR3 has 16 amino acids. CDR1 is LNHDA and CDR2 is SQIVND in the germline V gene (reference sequence). CDR3 DNA: TGTGCCAGTAGTATTCGGGGTAGGGTGTCGTCCTACGAGCAGTACTTC. Encoded protein: CASSIRGRVSSYEQYF.